The sequence of this TCR beta chain was determined in a study of blood T cells in healthy people across ages. The study's findings and limits: Estimates based on one million T cells were treated as lower bounds.

This CDR3 contains 17 residues. V lost 0 bases, J lost 10 bases, and 12 bases stayed unmatched. The germline CDR1 and CDR2 sequences are LGHDT and YNNKEL (reference sequence). This clonotype has just a few counts. The antigen is undetermined. For the second PCR, which ran for roughly 6 to 12 cycles, a sample-barcoded 5' primer and a J-beta primer mix were used. TCRdb processed the 5' RACE reads anew with MiXCR; each CDR3 protein has one entry. The sample has 550,000 to 700,000 distinct CDR3 sequences; 27% are singletons. The chain recombines TRBV3-1 with TRBJ2-6; 7 positions agree with TRBD1. The origin of this receptor is an older woman in good health. Sequencing input: blood. CDR3 residues: CASSQETTGATFNVLTF. CDR3 bases: TGTGCCAGCAGCCAAGAAACAACAGGGGCCACCTTTAACGTCCTGACTTTC.